This T cell receptor beta chain was recovered during a study of blood T cell repertoires in COVID-19. Overall study: T cells, B-cell-depleted T cells, or PBMCs provided the cDNA or gDNA that served as material.

There are 16 residues in the CDR3. Trimming cost V 1 base and J 0 bases, with 13 bases left between them. The germline gives CDR1 SGHRS, CDR2 YFSETQ. Source study methods: Estimated nucleated cell counts came from reference gene primer amplification. Sequenced by immunoSEQ multiplex PCR; TCRdb stores in-frame clones only, minus some. The DNA gave D and trimming, while V, J and clone size come from that table. Here the sample spans tens of thousands of clones, 83% being singletons. The J gene is TRBJ1-2, the V gene TRBV5-1; perhaps TRBD1 as D (5 bases). The TCR was taken from a human donor in a cohort sampled during active COVID-19. Sequences were obtained from peripheral blood. This CDR3 reads CASSLIGEGTNYGYTF. In nucleotides, the CDR3 is TGCGCCAGCAGCTTGATCGGGGAGGGGACTAACTATGGCTACACCTTC.